Each of the 20 T cell receptor beta chains below was sequenced from the same sample in a study of T-cell memory formation after mild COVID-19. TCRdb fed the 5' RACE reads into MiXCR, producing one record per CDR3 protein. Of around 320,000 distinct CDR3 sequences listed, under 30% were seen once; the top ten hold less than 15%. The material sequenced was PBMCs or a T cell subset sorted from them (not recorded which). These receptors were taken from an adult woman who had mild COVID-19 (a few samples of this study predate the infection). Cell type and time point are not known.

This clonotype has only a few counts. The chain carries TRBV7-9 and TRBJ1-5; 8 positions agree with TRBD1. The length of the CDR3 is 15 residues. V trimming: 5 bases; J trimming: 5 bases; junction bases outside the gene matches: 8. Germline loops: CDR1 SEHNR, CDR2 FQNEAQ (reference sequence). In nucleotides, the CDR3 is TGTGCCAGCAGCCGGTACAGGGGGATGGATCAGCCCCAGCATTTT. Translating it yields CASSRYRGMDQPQHF.

This clonotype was counted only a few times. The CDR3: CASSVGDTTGEAFF. The CDR3 DNA is TGTGCCAGCAGCGTAGGAGATACAACGGGTGAAGCTTTCTTT. J is TRBJ1-1 and V is TRBV9, with D unresolved. CDR3 length: 14 residues. Trimming left V 0 bases short and J 7 bases short, with 13 bases between. CDR1 and CDR2 from the germline V gene are SGDLS and YYNGEE.

V is TRBV20-1 and J is TRBJ2-4; TRBD2 matches at 11 bases. The length of the CDR3 is 15 residues. With 6 bases clipped from V and 0 bases from J, the junction kept 4 bases outside the gene matches. Germline V gene sequence: CDR1 DFQATT, CDR2 SNEGSKA (reference sequence). The CDR3 DNA reads TGCAGTGCCCTTGGACTAGCGGGAGCCAAAAACATTCAGTACTTC. Protein sequence: CSALGLAGAKNIQYF.

This clonotype was observed a handful of times. The chain carries TRBV4-3 and TRBJ2-1, with D possibly TRBD2 on 6 matching bases. Germline V gives CDR1 LGHNA, CDR2 YSLEER. V was trimmed by 8 bases and J by 4 bases, leaving 9 bases between them. The CDR3 is 12 residues long. This CDR3 is CASRDSYNEQFF. CDR3 bases: TGCGCCAGCCGGGACTCTTACAATGAGCAGTTCTTC.

CDR3 coding DNA: TGTGCCAGCAGCTTCGGACCGGGACAGGGTGGTGAAGCTTTCTTT. Its translation: CASSFGPGQGGEAFF. The chain couples TRBV7-8 to TRBJ1-1, with 9 nucleotides matching TRBD1. The J segment lost 7 bases and the V segment lost 3 bases, leaving 9 bases of the junction unmatched. Germline loops: CDR1 SGHVS, CDR2 FQNEAQ. The CDR3 covers 15 residues.

The chain is built from TRBV24-1 and TRBJ2-1; 9 bases map to TRBD1. The CDR3 extends over 17 amino acids. Germline CDR1 reads KGHDR; CDR2 reads SFDVKD. The V gene end was trimmed by 1 base and the J gene end by 6 bases; junction bases not matched to a gene: 9. CDR3: CATSDFSRTGDANEQFF. DNA of the CDR3: TGTGCCACCAGTGATTTCTCTAGGACAGGGGACGCCAATGAGCAGTTCTTC.

This clonotype was picked up a small number of times. This chain links TRBV6-6 with TRBJ2-7; 11 positions agree with TRBD1. This CDR3 is 15 amino acids long. The V and J ends lost 5 bases and 7 bases, in that order; junction bases with no gene match: 10. The V gene's germline CDR1 is MNHNY and CDR2 SVGAGI (reference sequence). The chain's CDR3 is CASSNRDRGLGEQYF. The CDR3 DNA reads TGTGCCAGCAGTAACCGGGACAGGGGGTTGGGTGAGCAGTACTTC.

V usage is TRBV7-3 and J usage is TRBJ1-2, with a weak D call TRBD1 (6 bases). The germline gives CDR1 SGHTA, CDR2 FQGTGA. The V gene lost 7 bases and the J gene lost 0 bases, with 15 bases spanning the gap. This CDR3 has 15 amino acids. The CDR3 sequence is CASTVRGRPNYGYTF. In DNA form, the CDR3 reads TGTGCCAGCACCGTCAGGGGTCGGCCTAACTATGGCTACACCTTC.

This clonotype was detected a few times. This chain connects TRBV30 to TRBJ2-5; unclear D gene. The CDR3 loop spans 12 amino acids. Germline CDR1 reads GTSNPN; CDR2 reads SVGIG (reference sequence). With 0 bases removed from V and 5 bases from J, the gap between germline ends came to 7 bases. The CDR3 DNA is TGTGCCTGGAGTGTGTTGTTGGAGACCCAGTACTTC. The encoded protein is CAWSVLLETQYF.

This clonotype was seen only a few times. The chain recombines TRBV5-1 with TRBJ2-5; 8 nucleotides match TRBD2. V trimming: 3 bases; J trimming: 2 bases; junction bases outside the gene matches: 9. Germline CDR1 and CDR2: SGHRS and YFSETQ. This CDR3 has 16 residues. The DNA for the CDR3 is TGCGCCAGCAGCTCCGAATCGAGACTAGCGCAAGAGACCCAGTACTTC. Residues: CASSSESRLAQETQYF.

The chain joins TRBV7-8 to TRBJ2-3; 12 nucleotides line up with TRBD2. Germline V gene data show CDR1 as SGHVS and CDR2 as FQNEAQ. There are 16 residues in the CDR3. V lost 5 bases to trimming and J lost 4 bases; unmatched junction nucleotides: 7. CDR3 sequence: CASSVRLAGASDTQYF. CDR3 bases: TGTGCCAGCAGCGTCCGACTAGCGGGAGCGTCAGATACGCAGTATTTT.

In regard to this clonotype: A much more abundant neighbour one base away suggests this may be a read error. The gene calls are TRBV7-2 and TRBJ2-1, with 16 bases fitting TRBD2. This CDR3 is 16 amino acids long. V shed 5 bases and J 8 bases; nucleotides not matched to a gene: 6. CDR1 and CDR2 (germline): SGHTA, FQGNSA. CDR3 nucleotides: TGTGCCAGCAGCCCGGGACTAGCGGGAGGGCAGGATGAGCAGTTCTTC. This codes for CASSPGLAGGQDEQFF.

This clonotype was counted between two and nine times. The chain recombines TRBV7-6 with TRBJ2-2; a possible D gene is TRBD1 (5 bases). Germline V gene data show CDR1 as SGHVS and CDR2 as FNYEAQ. Trimming removed 4 bases from V and 5 bases from J, with 8 bases in between. The CDR3 has 13 amino acids. The CDR3 nucleotides read TGTGCCAGCAGCTCCAGGGAAACCGGGGAGCTGTTTTTT. Its translation: CASSSRETGELFF.

Many counts were recorded for this clonotype. This chain links TRBV6-6 with TRBJ2-3; perhaps TRBD1 as D (6 bases). This CDR3 has 13 amino acids. The V end lost 5 bases, the J end lost 0 bases, and 6 bases lay between the germline ends. Germline lookup yields CDR1 MNHNY and CDR2 SVGAGI (reference sequence). The CDR3, as DNA: TGTGCCAGCAGTAGGGGGAGCACAGATACGCAGTATTTT. Its protein product is CASSRGSTDTQYF.

This clonotype was seen more than once but under ten times. This chain connects TRBV24-1 to TRBJ2-1; TRBD2 matches at 12 bases. The CDR3 is made up of 14 amino acids. The germline V gene encodes CDR1 KGHDR and CDR2 SFDVKD. V lost 3 bases to trimming and J lost 7 bases; unmatched junction nucleotides: 0. CDR3 sequence (DNA): TGTGCCACCAGTGATACTAGCGGGAGGAATGAGCAGTTCTTC. It encodes CATSDTSGRNEQFF.

This chain joins TRBV29-1 and TRBJ2-3; D gene ambiguous. The germline V gene has CDR1 SQVTM and CDR2 ANQGSEA. V lost 7 bases, J lost 9 bases, and 11 bases lay in between. The CDR3 consists of 10 residues. DNA for the CDR3: TGCAGCGCCTCAGGATGGACGCAGTATTTT. Amino acids: CSASGWTQYF.

This rearrangement joins TRBV15 to TRBJ1-4, with a possible D match to TRBD1 (5 bases). In germline, CDR1 is LNHNV, CDR2 YYDKDF (reference sequence). This CDR3 comprises 15 residues. The V end was cut by 0 bases, the J end by 7 bases, with 12 bases between. DNA for the CDR3: TGTGCCACCAGCAGAGATGCAATCGGGGGTGAAAAACTGTTTTTT. Its protein is CATSRDAIGGEKLFF.

Remarks on this clonotype: Germline is not matched at one junction end, which may reflect a read error. This chain's CDR3 is CASFGATNIQYF. CDR3 DNA sequence: TGTGCCAGCTTTGGGGCCACAAACATTCAGTACTTC. V and J are TRBV6-1 and TRBJ2-4; D may be TRBD1 (5 bases). Per germline, CDR1 MNHNS and CDR2 SASEGT. This CDR3 is built from 12 residues.

This clonotype was seen only a few times. This chain uses TRBV7-2 with TRBJ2-1; 11 nucleotides match TRBD2. The V and J ends lost 1 base and 4 bases, in that order; junction bases with no gene match: 9. This CDR3 is built from 18 residues. Germline values: CDR1 SGHTA, CDR2 FQGNSA. In DNA form, the CDR3 reads TGTGCCAGCAGCTTAGGGGCCCTACTAGCGGGAGTATACAATGAGCAGTTCTTC. The encoded protein is CASSLGALLAGVYNEQFF.

The chain is built from TRBV20-1 and TRBJ1-1; 9 positions agree with TRBD1. The germline gives CDR1 DFQATT, CDR2 SNEGSKA (reference sequence). The CDR3 has 15 residues. After removal of 1 base from V and 3 bases from J, the junction contained 6 bases not matched to a gene. Here the CDR3 reads CSARGGRQGDTEAFF. The DNA for the CDR3 is TGCAGTGCTAGAGGTGGGAGACAGGGGGACACTGAAGCTTTCTTT.